The clone carrying this TCR beta chain was seen more than once but under ten times. Its target is not known. The data stem from a study of blood T cells in healthy people across ages. Study background: The capture of about one barcoded beta molecule per two T cells was achieved by template switching.

In germline, CDR1 is LGHDT, CDR2 YNNKEL (reference sequence). This CDR3 spans 14 amino acids. V lost 5 bases, J lost 4 bases, and 14 bases lay in between. Study-wide findings and caveats: TCR beta diversity per million T cells fell roughly linearly with age.

Next came a second PCR, run for about 6 to 11 cycles, which used a sample-barcoded 5' primer along with a J-beta primer mix. A template-switch adaptor that had 12 random nucleotides put a tag on each cDNA molecule. Individual samples furnished no less than 2.5 million CDR3-containing paired-end reads apiece. TCRdb passed the 5' RACE reads through MiXCR, listing each CDR3 protein once. This table has about 720,000 distinct CDR3 sequences, 22% appearing once. This rearrangement joins TRBV3-1 to TRBJ1-1; maybe TRBD1 (6 bases). The sample consisted of blood. The sequence derives from a man aged 70-80 years in good health. The CDR3 sequence: CASSTPGHSTEAFF. Written as DNA, the CDR3 is TGTGCCAGCAGCACACCGGGACACTCCACTGAAGCTTTCTTT.